The 10 T cell receptor beta chains below come from one sample, sequenced in a study of cytomegalovirus exposure and HLA in healthy donors. Vbeta (60) and Jbeta (13) primers were used in the PCR. Using immunoSEQ multiplex PCR, the repertoire was profiled, and TCRdb retains in-frame clones only, with some absent. The sample consists of 120,000 or so clones, about 86% of them appearing once. Material: PBMCs. The receptor source for this set is a man aged 35-49 years in good health and CMV-seronegative.

The chain joins TRBV7-3 to TRBJ2-3; D unresolved. Germline loops: CDR1 SGHTA, CDR2 FQGTGA. The ends were cut back, 5 bases at V and 4 bases at J, with 13 bases in the middle. This CDR3 region has 14 residues. The chain's CDR3 is CASSPSLQADTQYF. The CDR3 nucleotides read TGTGCCAGCAGCCCCAGTTTGCAGGCAGATACGCAGTATTTT.

This clone was seen a few times. The chain carries TRBV29-1 and TRBJ2-7; D may be TRBD2 (5 bases). Germline loops: CDR1 SQVTM, CDR2 ANQGSEA. The CDR3 length is 13 residues. The V and J ends lost 6 bases and 0 bases respectively, with 12 bases between them. CDR3 DNA: TGCAGCGTCGGGGTGCTGGGCTCCTACGAGCAGTACTTC. It translates to CSVGVLGSYEQYF.

The rearrangement joins TRBV7-9 to TRBJ1-1; possibly TRBD1 for D (6 bases). Germline V gene lookup returns CDR1 SEHNR and CDR2 FQNEAQ (reference sequence). V was shortened by 5 bases and J by 11 bases, with 15 bases between the two germline ends. The CDR3 loop spans 12 amino acids. The CDR3 nucleotides are TGTGCCAGCAGCCCATTAGCCACAGGGGCTTTCTTT. It is translated as CASSPLATGAFF. The full variable domain, with the rest looked up from reference TRBV7-9 and TRBJ1-1, is DTGVSQNPRHKITKRGQNVTFRCDPISEHNRLYWYRQTLGQGPEFLTYFQNEAQLEKSRLLSDRFSAERPKGSFSTLEIQRTEQGDSAMYLCASSPLATGAFFGQGTRLTVV.

The V gene is TRBV7-2, the J gene TRBJ1-1, with D possibly TRBD1 on 5 matching bases. V was clipped by 0 bases and J by 5 bases, with 10 bases between them. Per germline, CDR1 SGHTA and CDR2 FQGNSA. This CDR3 spans 14 amino acids. The CDR3 sequence: CASSLAEGRTEAFF. The CDR3 nucleotides are TGTGCCAGCAGCTTAGCGGAGGGACGGACTGAAGCTTTCTTT.

The chain uses TRBV5-1 and TRBJ1-2, with D maybe TRBD1 (5 bases). Germline CDR1 SGHRS, CDR2 YFSETQ. CDR3 length: 17 amino acids. Trimming removed 4 bases at V and 6 bases at J, with 25 bases between. The CDR3 DNA is TGCGCCAGCAGCGTGGATCTCTCGGTGCTGGGGCAAAATGGCTACACCTTC. It encodes CASSVDLSVLGQNGYTF.

The chain employs TRBV4-3 and TRBJ2-6, with 7 bases that match TRBD1. Germline V gives CDR1 LGHNA, CDR2 YSLEER. The junction had 1 base not matched to a gene; V was cut back by 4 bases and J by 1 base. The CDR3 length is 15 residues. The CDR3 is CASSPTGSGANVLTF. CDR3 nucleotides: TGCGCCAGCAGCCCGACAGGGTCTGGGGCCAACGTCCTGACTTTC.

The gene calls are TRBV18 and TRBJ2-6, with D tentatively TRBD1 (6 bases). The V gene lost 6 bases and the J gene lost 4 bases, with 13 bases spanning the gap. Germline V gene data show CDR1 as KGHSH and CDR2 as LQKENI. The CDR3 spans 15 residues. The CDR3 DNA reads TGTGCCAGCTCGTCCACAGGGTCCGGGGCCAACGTCCTGACTTTC. Translating it yields CASSSTGSGANVLTF.

This clone was seen a single time. The chain has TRBV7-6 and TRBJ2-1; D may be TRBD2 (6 bases). This CDR3 comprises 14 residues. The V gene's germline CDR1 is SGHVS and CDR2 FNYEAQ. V was pared by 1 base and J by 4 bases, with 8 bases between. CDR3 loop: CASSLVRDYNEQFF. The DNA for the CDR3 is TGTGCCAGCAGCTTAGTGCGGGATTACAATGAGCAGTTCTTC.

This clone was detected only once. J is TRBJ1-5 and V is TRBV19, with D uncertain. CDR1 and CDR2 (germline): LNHDA, SQIVND (reference sequence). The CDR3 consists of 14 residues. V was shortened by 4 bases and J by 7 bases, with 14 bases between the two germline ends. In DNA form, the CDR3 reads TGTGCCAGTAGTAGGCCGGGAGGGAACCAGCCCCAGCATTTT. It translates to CASSRPGGNQPQHF.

J is TRBJ1-2 and V is TRBV19; 12 nucleotides agree with TRBD1. V lost 5 bases to trimming and J lost 11 bases; unmatched junction nucleotides: 9. The CDR3 extends over 14 amino acids. Germline V lookup: CDR1 LNHDA, CDR2 SQIVND (reference sequence). The chain's CDR3 is CASSPLGQGARYTF. DNA of the CDR3: TGTGCCAGTAGTCCGCTGGGACAGGGGGCGCGTTACACCTTC.